This T cell receptor (beta chain) appears in the sequencing data of a study of T cell responses to AZD1222 COVID-19 vaccine. The length of the CDR3 is 13 residues. With V trimmed by 7 bases and J by 3 bases, 3 bases remained unmatched. In germline, CDR1 is SGHTA, CDR2 FQGNSA. General study points: Donors were chiefly white British, with a greater number of females, and clonal diversity was perhaps underestimated. Scientists sampled the repertoires only once the peak T cell response had passed. Nearly half of the spike-specific TCRs reportedly recognize variant regions that carry no mutations.

As regards this clone: Its target is unknown.

TCRdb keeps only in-frame clones here, not all; method: immunoSEQ multiplex PCR. The repertoire has over 150,000 clones, roughly nine tenths of them found once; the top ten carry approximately 17%. The rearrangement uses TRBV7-2 and TRBJ2-5; 9 positions match TRBD1. This clonotype originated in an adult in good health. This specimen was peripheral blood, taken on day 0 of AZD1222 vaccination. CDR3 sequence: CASNDRGKETQYF. The CDR3 bases are TGTGCCAGCAACGACAGGGGGAAAGAGACCCAGTACTTC.